This T cell receptor (beta chain) was identified during a study of T cell clonotyping in hematopoietic cell transplantation. Background on the study: Recipient samples before transplant were obtained post-cytoreduction. The study, taken as a whole, reports: After transplant, recipient diversity fell while pathologically expanded clonotypes grew through day 180.

As to time point: recipient sample about 28 days before transplant, after cytoreduction. Recipient blood drawn about 28 days pretransplant and days 30, 100, 180 after. A remark on this clone: Antigen: not known.

The CDR3 totals 18 residues. V lost 0 bases and J 3 bases, leaving 15 bases between the germline ends. Germline V gene data show CDR1 as LGHNA and CDR2 as YNFKEQ. The data were produced by immunoSEQ multiplex PCR, yet TCRdb's version contains in-frame clones alone and is incomplete. The sample has more than 40,000 clones; around 85% are singletons. The chain recombines TRBV4-2 with TRBJ1-6; D might be TRBD1 (5 bases). The sequencing used peripheral blood mononuclear cells, collected before stem cell transplant. This sequence originates from a man aged 60-69 years with acute myeloid leukemia. Some clones in this sample may be carry-over from other donors' samples. The CDR3 bases are TGTGCCAGCAGCCAAGATACACGGGGGAGAGACTATAATTCACCCCTCCACTTT. This encodes CASSQDTRGRDYNSPLHF.